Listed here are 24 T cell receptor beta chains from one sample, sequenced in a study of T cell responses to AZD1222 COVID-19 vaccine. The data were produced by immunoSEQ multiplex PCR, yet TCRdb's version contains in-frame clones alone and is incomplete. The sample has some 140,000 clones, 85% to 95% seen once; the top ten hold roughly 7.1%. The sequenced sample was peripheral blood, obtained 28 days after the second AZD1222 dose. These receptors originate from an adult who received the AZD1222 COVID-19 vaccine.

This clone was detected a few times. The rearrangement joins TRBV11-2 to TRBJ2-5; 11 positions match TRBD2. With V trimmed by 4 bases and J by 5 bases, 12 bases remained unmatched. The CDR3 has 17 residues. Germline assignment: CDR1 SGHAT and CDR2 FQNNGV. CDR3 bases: TGTGCCAGCAGCTCCCCGGCTAGCGGGGGGTCCGGGGAGACCCAGTACTTC. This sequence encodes CASSSPASGGSGETQYF.

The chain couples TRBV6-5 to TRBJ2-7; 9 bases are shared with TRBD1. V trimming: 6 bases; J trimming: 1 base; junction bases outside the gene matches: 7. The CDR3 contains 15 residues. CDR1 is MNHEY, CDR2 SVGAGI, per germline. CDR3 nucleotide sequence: TGTGCCAGCAGGAGGGACAGGGAGATATCCTACGAGCAGTACTTC. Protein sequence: CASRRDREISYEQYF.

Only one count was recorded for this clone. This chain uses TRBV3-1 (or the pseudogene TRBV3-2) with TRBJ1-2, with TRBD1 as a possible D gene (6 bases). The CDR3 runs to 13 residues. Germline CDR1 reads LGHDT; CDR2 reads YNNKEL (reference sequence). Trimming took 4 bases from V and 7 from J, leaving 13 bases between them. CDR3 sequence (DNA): TGTGCCAGCAGCCCTCGGGGGCGCACTGGCTACACCTTC. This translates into CASSPRGRTGYTF.

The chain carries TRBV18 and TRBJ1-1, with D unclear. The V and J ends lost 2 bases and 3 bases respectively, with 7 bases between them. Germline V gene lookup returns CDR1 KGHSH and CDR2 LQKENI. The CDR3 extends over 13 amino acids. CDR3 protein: CASSPSEDTEAFF. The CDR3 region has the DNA TGTGCCAGCTCACCATCTGAGGACACTGAAGCTTTCTTT.

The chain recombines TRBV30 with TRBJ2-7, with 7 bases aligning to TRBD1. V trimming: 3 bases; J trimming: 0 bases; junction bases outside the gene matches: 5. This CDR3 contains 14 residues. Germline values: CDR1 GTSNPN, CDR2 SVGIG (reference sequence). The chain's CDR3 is CAWSRDSHSYEQYF. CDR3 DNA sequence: TGTGCCTGGAGCCGGGACAGTCACTCCTACGAGCAGTACTTC. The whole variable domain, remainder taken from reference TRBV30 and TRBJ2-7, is SQTIHQWPATLVQPVGSPLSLECTVEGTSNPNLYWYRQAAGRGLQLLFYSVGIGQISSEVPQNLSASRPQDRQFILSSKKLLLSDSGFYLCAWSRDSHSYEQYFGPGTRLTVT.

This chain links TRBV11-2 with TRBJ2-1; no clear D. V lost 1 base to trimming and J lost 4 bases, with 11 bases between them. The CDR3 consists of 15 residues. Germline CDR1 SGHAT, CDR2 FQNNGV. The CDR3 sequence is CASSLGVGRYNEQFF. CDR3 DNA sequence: TGTGCCAGCAGCTTAGGCGTGGGCCGGTACAATGAGCAGTTCTTC.

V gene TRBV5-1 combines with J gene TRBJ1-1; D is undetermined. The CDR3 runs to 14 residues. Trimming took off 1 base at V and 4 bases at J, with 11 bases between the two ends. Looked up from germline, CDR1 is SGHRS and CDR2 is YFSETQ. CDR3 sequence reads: CASSLSSGITEAFF. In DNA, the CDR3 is TGCGCCAGCAGCTTGAGTAGTGGTATCACTGAAGCTTTCTTT.

The CDR3 sequence is CASRGTANREAFF. CDR3 DNA: TGTGCCAGCAGGGGGACAGCGAACCGTGAAGCTTTCTTT. The V gene is TRBV12-3 or TRBV12-4, the J gene TRBJ1-1, with 7 bases aligning to TRBD1. The trim removed 6 bases at V and 7 bases at J, leaving 8 bases unmatched. There are 13 residues in the CDR3.

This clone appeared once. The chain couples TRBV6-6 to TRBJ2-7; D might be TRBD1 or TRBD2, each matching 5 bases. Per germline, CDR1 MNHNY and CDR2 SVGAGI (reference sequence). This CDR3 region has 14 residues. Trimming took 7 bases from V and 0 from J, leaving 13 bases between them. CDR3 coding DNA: TGTGCCAGCACCCGGGACCGTAGCTCCTACGAGCAGTACTTC. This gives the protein CASTRDRSSYEQYF.

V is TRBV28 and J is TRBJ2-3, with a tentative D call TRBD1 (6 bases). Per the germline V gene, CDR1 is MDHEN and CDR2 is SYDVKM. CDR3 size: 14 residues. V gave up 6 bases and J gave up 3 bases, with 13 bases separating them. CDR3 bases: TGTGCCAGCAGCCCAGCCCAGGGGACAGATACGCAGTATTTT. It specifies CASSPAQGTDTQYF.

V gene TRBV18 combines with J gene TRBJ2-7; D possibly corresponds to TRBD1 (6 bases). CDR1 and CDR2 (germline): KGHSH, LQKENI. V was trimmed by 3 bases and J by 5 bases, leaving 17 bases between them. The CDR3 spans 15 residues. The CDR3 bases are TGTGCCAGCTCACCTCTGCGAGGACAGAAGGACGAGCAGTACTTC. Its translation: CASSPLRGQKDEQYF.

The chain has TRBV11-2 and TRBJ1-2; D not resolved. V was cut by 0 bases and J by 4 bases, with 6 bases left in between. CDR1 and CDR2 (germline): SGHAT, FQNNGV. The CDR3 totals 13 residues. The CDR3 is CASSLEAFYGYTF. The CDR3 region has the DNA TGTGCCAGCAGCTTAGAGGCCTTCTATGGCTACACCTTC. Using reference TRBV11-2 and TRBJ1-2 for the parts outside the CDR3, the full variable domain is EAGVAQSPRYKIIEKRQSVAFWCNPISGHATLYWYQQILGQGPKLLIQFQNNGVVDDSQLPKDRFSAERLKGVDSTLKIQPAKLEDSAVYLCASSLEAFYGYTFGSGTRLTVV.

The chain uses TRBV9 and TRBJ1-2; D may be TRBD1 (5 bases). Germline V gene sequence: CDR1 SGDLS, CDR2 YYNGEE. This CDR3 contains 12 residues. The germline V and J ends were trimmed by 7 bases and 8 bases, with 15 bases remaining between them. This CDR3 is CASEGRRGGYTF. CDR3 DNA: TGTGCCAGCGAGGGGCGGAGGGGAGGCTACACCTTC.

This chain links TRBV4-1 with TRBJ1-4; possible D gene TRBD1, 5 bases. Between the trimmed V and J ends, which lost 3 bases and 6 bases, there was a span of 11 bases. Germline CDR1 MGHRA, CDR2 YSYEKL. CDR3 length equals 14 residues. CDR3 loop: CASSQLEGDEKLFF. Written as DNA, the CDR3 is TGCGCCAGCAGCCAGCTGGAAGGGGATGAAAAACTGTTTTTT.

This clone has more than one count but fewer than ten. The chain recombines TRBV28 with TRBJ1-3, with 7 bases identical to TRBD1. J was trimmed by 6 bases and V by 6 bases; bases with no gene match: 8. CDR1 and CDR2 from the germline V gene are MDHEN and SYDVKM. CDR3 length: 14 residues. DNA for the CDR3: TGTGCCAGCAGCGAGGGACAGAACATAAACACCATATATTTT. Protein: CASSEGQNINTIYF.

The CDR3 region is CASSTGYSNTGELFF. The CDR3 DNA follows: TGTGCCAGTAGTACAGGGTATTCGAACACCGGGGAGCTGTTTTTT. The chain has TRBV19 and TRBJ2-2; possibly TRBD1 for D (5 bases). V was pared by 4 bases and J by 0 bases, with 9 bases between. The CDR3 has 15 amino acids. Germline V gene sequence: CDR1 LNHDA, CDR2 SQIVND (reference sequence).

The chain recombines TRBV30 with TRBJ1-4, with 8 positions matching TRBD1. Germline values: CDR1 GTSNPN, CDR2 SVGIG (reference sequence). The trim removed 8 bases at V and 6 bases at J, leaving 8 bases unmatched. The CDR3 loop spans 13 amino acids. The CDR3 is CARQSGGDEKLFF. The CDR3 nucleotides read TGTGCCCGCCAATCAGGGGGCGATGAAAAACTGTTTTTT.

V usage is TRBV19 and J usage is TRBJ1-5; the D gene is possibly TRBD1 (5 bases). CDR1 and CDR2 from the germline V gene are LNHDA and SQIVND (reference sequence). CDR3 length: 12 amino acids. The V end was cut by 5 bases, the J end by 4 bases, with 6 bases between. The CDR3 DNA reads TGTGCCAGTAGTGGGGGGAATCAGCCCCAGCATTTT. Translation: CASSGGNQPQHF.

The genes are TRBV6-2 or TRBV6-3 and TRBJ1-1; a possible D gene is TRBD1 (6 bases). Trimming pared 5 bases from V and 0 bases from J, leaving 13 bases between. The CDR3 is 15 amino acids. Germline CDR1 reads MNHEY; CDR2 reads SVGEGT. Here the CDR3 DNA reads TGTGCCAGCAGTAATTTACAGGGTATGAACACTGAAGCTTTCTTT. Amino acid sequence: CASSNLQGMNTEAFF.

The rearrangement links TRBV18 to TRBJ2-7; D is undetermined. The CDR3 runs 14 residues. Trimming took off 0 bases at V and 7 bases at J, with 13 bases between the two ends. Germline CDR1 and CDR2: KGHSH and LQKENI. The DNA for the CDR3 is TGTGCCAGCTCACCACCGAGTCTCAAGTGGGAGCAGTACTTC. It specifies CASSPPSLKWEQYF.

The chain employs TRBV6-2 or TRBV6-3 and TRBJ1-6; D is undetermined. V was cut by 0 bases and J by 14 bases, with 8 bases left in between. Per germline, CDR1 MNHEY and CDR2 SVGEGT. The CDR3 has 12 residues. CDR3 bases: TGTGCCAGCAGTTACTCGAGCGGCACCCTCCACTTT. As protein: CASSYSSGTLHF.

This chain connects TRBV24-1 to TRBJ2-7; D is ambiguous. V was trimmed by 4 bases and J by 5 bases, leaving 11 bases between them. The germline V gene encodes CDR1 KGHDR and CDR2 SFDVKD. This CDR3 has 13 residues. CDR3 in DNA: TGTGCCACCAGTGACCCAAAAGGGAACGAGCAGTACTTC. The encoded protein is CATSDPKGNEQYF.

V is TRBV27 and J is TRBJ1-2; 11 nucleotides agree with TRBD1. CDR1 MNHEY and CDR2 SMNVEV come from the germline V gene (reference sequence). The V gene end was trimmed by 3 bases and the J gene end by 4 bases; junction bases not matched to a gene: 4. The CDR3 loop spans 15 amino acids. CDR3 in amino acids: CASSFRTGGTYGYTF. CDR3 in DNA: TGTGCCAGCAGTTTCCGGACAGGGGGCACCTATGGCTACACCTTC.

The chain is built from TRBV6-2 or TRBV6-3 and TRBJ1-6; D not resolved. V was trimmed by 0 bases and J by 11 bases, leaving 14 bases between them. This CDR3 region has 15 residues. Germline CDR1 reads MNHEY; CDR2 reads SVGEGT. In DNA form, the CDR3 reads TGTGCCAGCAGTTACTCTCCCGGGGTGAGTCCACCCCTCCACTTT. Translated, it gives CASSYSPGVSPPLHF.